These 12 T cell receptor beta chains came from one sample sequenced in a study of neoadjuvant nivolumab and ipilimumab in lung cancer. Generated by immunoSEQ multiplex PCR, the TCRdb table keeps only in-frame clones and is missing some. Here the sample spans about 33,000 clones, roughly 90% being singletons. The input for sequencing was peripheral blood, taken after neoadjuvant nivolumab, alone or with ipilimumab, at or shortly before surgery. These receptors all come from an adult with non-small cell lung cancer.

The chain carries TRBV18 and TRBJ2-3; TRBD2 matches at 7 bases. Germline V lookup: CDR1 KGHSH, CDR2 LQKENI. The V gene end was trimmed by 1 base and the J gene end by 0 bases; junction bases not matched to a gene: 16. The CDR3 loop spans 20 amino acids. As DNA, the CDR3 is TGTGCCAGCTCACCACGTCTCGCGGGAGCCGGTTTAACTAGCACAGATACGCAGTATTTT. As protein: CASSPRLAGAGLTSTDTQYF.

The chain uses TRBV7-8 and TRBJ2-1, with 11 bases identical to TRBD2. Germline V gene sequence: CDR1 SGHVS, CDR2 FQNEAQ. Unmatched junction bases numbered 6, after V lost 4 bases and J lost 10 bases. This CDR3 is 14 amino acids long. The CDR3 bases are TGTGCCAGCAGCTCTCCGGGACTAGCGGAAGAGCAGTTCTTC. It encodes CASSSPGLAEEQFF.

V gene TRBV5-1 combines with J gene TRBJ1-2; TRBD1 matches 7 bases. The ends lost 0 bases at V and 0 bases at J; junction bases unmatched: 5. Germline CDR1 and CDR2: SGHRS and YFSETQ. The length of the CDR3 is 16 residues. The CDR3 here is CASSLGDRAPNYGYTF. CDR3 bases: TGCGCCAGCAGCTTGGGAGACAGGGCTCCTAACTATGGCTACACCTTC.

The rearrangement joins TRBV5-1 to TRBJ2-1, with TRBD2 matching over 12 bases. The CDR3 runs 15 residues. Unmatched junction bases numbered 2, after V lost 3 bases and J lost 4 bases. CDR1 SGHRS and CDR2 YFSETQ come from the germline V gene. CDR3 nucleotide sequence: TGCGCCAGCAGCTCCACTAGCGGGAGGTACAATGAGCAGTTCTTC. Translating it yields CASSSTSGRYNEQFF.

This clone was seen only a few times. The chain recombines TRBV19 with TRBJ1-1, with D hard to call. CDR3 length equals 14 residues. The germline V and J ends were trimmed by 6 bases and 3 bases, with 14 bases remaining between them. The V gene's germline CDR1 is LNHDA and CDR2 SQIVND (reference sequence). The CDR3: CASSMIGSDTEAFF. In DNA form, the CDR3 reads TGTGCCAGTAGCATGATAGGGTCGGACACTGAAGCTTTCTTT.

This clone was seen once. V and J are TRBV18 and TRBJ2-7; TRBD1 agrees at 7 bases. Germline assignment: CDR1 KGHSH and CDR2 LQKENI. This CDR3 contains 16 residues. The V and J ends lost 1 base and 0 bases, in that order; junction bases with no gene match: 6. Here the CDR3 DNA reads TGTGCCAGCTCACCACGAATCACAGGGGCCTCCTACGAGCAGTACTTC. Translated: CASSPRITGASYEQYF.

The CDR3 here is CASSVKSGQPQHF. In DNA form, the CDR3 reads TGTGCCAGCAGCGTGAAATCTGGTCAGCCCCAGCATTTT. The chain carries TRBV9 and TRBJ1-5; D not resolved. Per germline, CDR1 SGDLS and CDR2 YYNGEE. This CDR3 comprises 13 residues. Trimming cost V 2 bases and J 6 bases, with 9 bases left between them.

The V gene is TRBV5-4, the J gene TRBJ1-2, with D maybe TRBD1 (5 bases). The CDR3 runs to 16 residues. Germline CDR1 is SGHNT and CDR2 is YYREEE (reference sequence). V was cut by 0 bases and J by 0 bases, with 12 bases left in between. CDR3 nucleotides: TGTGCCAGCAGCTTGGTTCCGGGGCGAACTAACTATGGCTACACCTTC. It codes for CASSLVPGRTNYGYTF. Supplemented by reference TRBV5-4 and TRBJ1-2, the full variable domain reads ETGVTQSPTHLIKTRGQQVTLRCSSQSGHNTVSWYQQALGQGPQFIFQYYREEENGRGNFPPRFSGLQFPNYSSELNVNALELDDSALYLCASSLVPGRTNYGYTFGSGTRLTVV.

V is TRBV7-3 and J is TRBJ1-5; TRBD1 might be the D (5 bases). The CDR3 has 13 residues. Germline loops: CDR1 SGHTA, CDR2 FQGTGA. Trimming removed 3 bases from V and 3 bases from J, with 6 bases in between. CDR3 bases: TGTGCCAGCAGCTTGACAGTCAATCAGCCCCAGCATTTT. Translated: CASSLTVNQPQHF.

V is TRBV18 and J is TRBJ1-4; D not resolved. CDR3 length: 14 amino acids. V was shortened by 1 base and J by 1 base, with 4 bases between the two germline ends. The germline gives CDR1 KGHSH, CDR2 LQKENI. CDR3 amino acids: CASSPRRTNEKLFF. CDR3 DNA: TGTGCCAGCTCACCACGGAGAACTAATGAAAAACTGTTTTTT. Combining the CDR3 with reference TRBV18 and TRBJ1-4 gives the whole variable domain NAGVMQNPRHLVRRRGQEARLRCSPMKGHSHVYWYRQLPEEGLKFMVYLQKENIIDESGMPKERFSAEFPKEGPSILRIQQVVRGDSAAYFCASSPRRTNEKLFFGSGTQLSVL.

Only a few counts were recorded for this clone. The CDR3 sequence is CASSPQRNYEQYF. The CDR3 nucleotides are TGTGCCAGCTCACCCCAACGGAACTACGAGCAGTACTTC. The chain joins TRBV18 to TRBJ2-7, with no clear D. The CDR3 contains 13 residues. Germline V gene data show CDR1 as KGHSH and CDR2 as LQKENI. V lost 3 bases and J lost 3, with 9 bases in between. The full variable domain, with the rest looked up from reference TRBV18 and TRBJ2-7, is NAGVMQNPRHLVRRRGQEARLRCSPMKGHSHVYWYRQLPEEGLKFMVYLQKENIIDESGMPKERFSAEFPKEGPSILRIQQVVRGDSAAYFCASSPQRNYEQYFGPGTRLTVT.

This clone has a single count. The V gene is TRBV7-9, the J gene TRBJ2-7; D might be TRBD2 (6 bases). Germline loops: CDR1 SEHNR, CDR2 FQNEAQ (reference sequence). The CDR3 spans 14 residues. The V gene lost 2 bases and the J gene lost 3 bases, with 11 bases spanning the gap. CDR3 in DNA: TGTGCCAGCAGCTTAATGGAGGGGTACTACGAGCAGTACTTC. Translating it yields CASSLMEGYYEQYF.